This T cell receptor beta chain came from a study of cytomegalovirus exposure and HLA in healthy donors. Broader study findings: The authors judged a highly shared variant cluster likely a sequencing artifact. Reports described diagnosis of cytomegalovirus status by the classifier as highly specific and sensitive. Sequencing depth across donors, presence/absence analyses assumed, was roughly uniform.

The PCR ran on 60 Vbeta and 13 Jbeta primers. Method: immunoSEQ multiplex PCR; TCRdb's copy keeps in-frame clones and lacks some. The table has 120,000 or so clones, roughly 74% seen once; the top ten hold roughly 6.3%. V was clipped by 4 bases and J by 0 bases, with 10 bases between them. This CDR3 has 15 residues. Germline lookup yields CDR1 MGHRA and CDR2 YSYEKL. Despite likely unrecorded immune exposures, the donors were nominally healthy at the time of sampling. In regard to this clone: Its antigen is unknown.

The chain is built from TRBV4-1 and TRBJ1-5; D ambiguous. The sequence was obtained from a woman aged 45-60 years in good health and CMV-seropositive. Sample: PBMCs. The CDR3 here is CASSPGGSSNQPQHF. The DNA for the CDR3 is TGCGCCAGCAGCCCAGGAGGGAGTAGCAATCAGCCCCAGCATTTT.